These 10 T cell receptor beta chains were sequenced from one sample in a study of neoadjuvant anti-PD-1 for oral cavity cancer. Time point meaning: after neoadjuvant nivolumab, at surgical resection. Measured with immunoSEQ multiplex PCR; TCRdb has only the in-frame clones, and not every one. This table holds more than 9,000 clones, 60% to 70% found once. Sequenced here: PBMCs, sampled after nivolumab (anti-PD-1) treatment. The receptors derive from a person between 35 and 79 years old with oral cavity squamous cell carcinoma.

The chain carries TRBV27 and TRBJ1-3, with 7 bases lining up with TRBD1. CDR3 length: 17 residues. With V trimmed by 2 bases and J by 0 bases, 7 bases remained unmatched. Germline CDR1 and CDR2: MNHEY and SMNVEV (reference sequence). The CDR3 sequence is CASSLDGNRGSGNTIYF. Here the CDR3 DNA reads TGTGCCAGCAGTTTAGATGGAAACAGGGGCTCTGGAAACACCATATATTTT.

The chain's CDR3 is CASSDNDGKTQYF. The CDR3 bases are TGCGCCAGCAGTGATAACGACGGGAAGACCCAGTACTTC. The chain employs TRBV10-2 and TRBJ2-5; tentatively, D is TRBD2 (5 bases). Germline CDR1 reads WSHSY; CDR2 reads SAAADI. There are 13 residues in the CDR3. With 3 bases removed from V and 6 bases from J, the gap between germline ends came to 11 bases.

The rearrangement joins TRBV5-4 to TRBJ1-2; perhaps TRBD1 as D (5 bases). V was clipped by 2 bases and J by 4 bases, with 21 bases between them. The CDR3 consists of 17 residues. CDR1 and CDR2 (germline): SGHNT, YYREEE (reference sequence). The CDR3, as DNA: TGTGCCAGCAGCTTAGATTGGTCCAGGGACTTTTCCTATGGCTACACCTTC. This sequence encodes CASSLDWSRDFSYGYTF. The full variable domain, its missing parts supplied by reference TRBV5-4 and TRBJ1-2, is ETGVTQSPTHLIKTRGQQVTLRCSSQSGHNTVSWYQQALGQGPQFIFQYYREEENGRGNFPPRFSGLQFPNYSSELNVNALELDDSALYLCASSLDWSRDFSYGYTFGSGTRLTVV.

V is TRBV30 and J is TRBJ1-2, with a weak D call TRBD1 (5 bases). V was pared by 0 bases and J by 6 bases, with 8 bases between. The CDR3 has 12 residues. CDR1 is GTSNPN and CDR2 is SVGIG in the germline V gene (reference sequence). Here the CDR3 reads CAWSVSGNGYTF. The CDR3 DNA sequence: TGTGCCTGGAGTGTATCAGGGAATGGCTACACCTTC.

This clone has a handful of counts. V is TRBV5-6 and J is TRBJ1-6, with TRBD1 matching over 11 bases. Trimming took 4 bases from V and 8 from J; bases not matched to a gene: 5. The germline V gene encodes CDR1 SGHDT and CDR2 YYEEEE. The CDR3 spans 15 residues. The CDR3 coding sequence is TGTGCCAGCAGCCGGACAGGGGGCCTAGATTCACCCCTCCACTTT. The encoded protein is CASSRTGGLDSPLHF. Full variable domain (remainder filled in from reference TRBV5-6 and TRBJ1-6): DAGVTQSPTHLIKTRGQQVTLRCSPKSGHDTVSWYQQALGQGPQFIFQYYEEEERQRGNFPDRFSGHQFPNYSSELNVNALLLGDSALYLCASSRTGGLDSPLHFGNGTRLTVT.

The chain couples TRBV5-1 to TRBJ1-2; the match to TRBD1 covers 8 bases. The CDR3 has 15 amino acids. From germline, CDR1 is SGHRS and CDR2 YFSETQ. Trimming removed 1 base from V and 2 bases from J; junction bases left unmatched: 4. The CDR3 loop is CASSLYPGGNYGYTF. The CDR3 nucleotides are TGCGCCAGCAGCTTGTATCCAGGGGGCAACTATGGCTACACCTTC. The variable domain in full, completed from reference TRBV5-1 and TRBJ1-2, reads KAGVTQTPRYLIKTRGQQVTLSCSPISGHRSVSWYQQTPGQGLQFLFEYFSETQRNKGNFPGRFSGRQFSNSRSEMNVSTLELGDSALYLCASSLYPGGNYGYTFGSGTRLTVV.

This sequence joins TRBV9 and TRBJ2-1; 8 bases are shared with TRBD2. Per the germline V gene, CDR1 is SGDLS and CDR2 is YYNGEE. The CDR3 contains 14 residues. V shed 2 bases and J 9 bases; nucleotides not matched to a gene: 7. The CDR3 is CASSVGGLGFEQFF. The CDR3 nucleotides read TGTGCCAGCAGCGTGGGGGGACTAGGGTTTGAGCAGTTCTTC.

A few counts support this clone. Written as DNA, the CDR3 is TGTGCCAGCAAGTTAGCGGGATCCTACGAGCAGTACTTC. Protein product: CASKLAGSYEQYF. This chain uses TRBV5-5 with TRBJ2-7; 8 bases fit TRBD2. The trim removed 6 bases at V and 1 base at J, leaving 3 bases unmatched. CDR1 and CDR2 (germline): SGHKS, YYEKEE (reference sequence). The CDR3 runs 13 residues.

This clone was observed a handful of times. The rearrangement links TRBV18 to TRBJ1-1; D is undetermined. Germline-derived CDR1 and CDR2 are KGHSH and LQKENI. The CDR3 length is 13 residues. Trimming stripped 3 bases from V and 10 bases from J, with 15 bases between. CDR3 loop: CASSPSERLGAFF. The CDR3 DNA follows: TGTGCCAGCTCACCTTCCGAGAGGCTGGGAGCTTTCTTT.

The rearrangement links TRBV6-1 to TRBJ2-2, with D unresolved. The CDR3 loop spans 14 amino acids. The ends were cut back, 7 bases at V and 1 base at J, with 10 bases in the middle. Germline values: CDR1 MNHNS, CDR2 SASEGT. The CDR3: CASTRSVNTGELFF. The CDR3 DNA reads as TGTGCCAGCACTAGGTCAGTGAACACCGGGGAGCTGTTTTTT.